The subject of this entry is one TCR beta chain. Its target is unknown. This specimen comes from a study of shared clonotypes between healthy human individuals. The study's findings and limits: Sampling covered nothing but blood. Tissue TCR repertoires likely differ from those found in blood.

The table came from immunoSEQ multiplex PCR; TCRdb's copy has only in-frame clones and leaves some out. The table records 2.3 million or so clones, 93% of them present only once. J lost 8 bases, V lost 5 bases, and 13 bases had no gene match. The CDR3 is made up of 16 amino acids. Germline-derived CDR1 and CDR2 are ENHRY and SYGVKD. The sample taken for sequencing was naive CD4+ T cells from PBMCs. Indicated subset: CD45RA+ positively selected. The chain couples TRBV10-3 to TRBJ1-2; the match to TRBD1 covers 11 bases. This TCR came from a man aged 18 to 30 in good health. Some clones in this sample may be carry-over from other donors' samples. Here the CDR3 reads CAISTGTGGRAAGYTF. The CDR3 DNA is TGTGCCATCAGTACCGGGACAGGGGGTAGGGCGGCGGGCTACACCTTC.